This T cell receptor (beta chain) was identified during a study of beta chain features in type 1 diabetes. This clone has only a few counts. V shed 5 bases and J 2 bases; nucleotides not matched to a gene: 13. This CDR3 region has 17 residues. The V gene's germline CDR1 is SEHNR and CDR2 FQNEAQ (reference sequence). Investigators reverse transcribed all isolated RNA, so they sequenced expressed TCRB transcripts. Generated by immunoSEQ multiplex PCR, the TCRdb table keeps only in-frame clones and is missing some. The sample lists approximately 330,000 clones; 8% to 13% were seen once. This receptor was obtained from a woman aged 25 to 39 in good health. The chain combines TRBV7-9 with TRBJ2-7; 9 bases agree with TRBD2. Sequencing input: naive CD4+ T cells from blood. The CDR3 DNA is TGTGCCAGCAGCCCCCGGGGTAGCGGGAGCAGGACCTACGAGCAGTACTTC. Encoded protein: CASSPRGSGSRTYEQYF.